The T cell receptor (beta chain) described here comes from a study of blood T cells in healthy people across ages. Study results and limitations: The recorded TCR beta diversity per million T cells decreased in a roughly linear manner with age.

The draw of peripheral blood yielded ten milliliters from each donor. Concerning this clonotype itself: Its antigen is currently unknown.

A second PCR, run for roughly 7 to 11 cycles, used a sample-barcoded 5' primer plus a J-beta primer mix. TCRdb re-called the 5' RACE reads with MiXCR, one entry per CDR3 protein. Here the sample spans approximately 690,000 distinct CDR3 sequences, 58% being singletons. The sequence derives from a man between 60 and 75 years old in good health. Sequenced material: blood.

DNA for the CDR3: TGTGCCAGCCTACAGTGCTACGAGCAGTACTTC. The encoded protein is CASLQCYEQYF. The V call is TRBV6-5, the J call TRBJ2-4, with D hard to call. The J call is uncertain, as TRBJ2-7 better fits the DNA end. CDR3 length equals 11 residues. Germline assignment: CDR1 MNHEY and CDR2 SVGAGI.